This entry describes one T cell receptor (beta chain). In the source study's methods: Quantification of nucleated cells was approximated via reference gene primer amplification. TCRdb's copy holds only in-frame clones and misses some; the assay was immunoSEQ multiplex PCR. Clone size and the V and J calls come from that table; the DNA yielded D and trimming. The sample yields around 330,000 clones, roughly 88% seen once. This sample stems from a study of blood T cell repertoires in COVID-19. About the study: Material from acute and convalescent COVID-19 was sourced from the United States, Italy and Spain. Sources were T cells, B-cell-depleted T cells, or PBMCs; the material itself was cDNA or gDNA.

V lost 3 bases and J lost 3, with 14 bases in between. There are 15 residues in the CDR3. Germline CDR1 MGHRA, CDR2 YSYEKL. J is TRBJ2-5 and V is TRBV4-1; D perhaps matches TRBD1 (5 bases). Input material: peripheral blood. This receptor was taken from a woman in her forties or fifties with active or convalescent COVID-19. CDR3 protein: CASSHISQGKETQYF. The CDR3 bases are TGCGCCAGCAGCCACATTTCCCAGGGCAAAGAGACCCAGTACTTC.